Sequencing of this T cell receptor (beta chain) was carried out in a study of T cells in Graves' hyperthyroidism and ophthalmopathy. When ophthalmopathy did not progress within 18 months, Graves' hyperthyroidism was considered stable. From RNA transcripts, TCR beta CDR3 regions were amplified. The TCR CDR3 first-round RT-PCR relied on the HTBI primer set. TCRdb re-called the multiplex PCR reads with MiXCR, one entry per CDR3 protein. The table records around 540,000 distinct CDR3 sequences, under 60% of them present only once. Sequenced material: peripheral blood or thyroid tissue (not recorded which). The receptor was isolated from a woman under 30 with Graves' hyperthyroidism.

The CDR3 is CASSTTGYGANVLTF. CDR3 bases: TGTGCCAGTAGTACTACAGGGTACGGGGCCAACGTCCTGACTTTC. The chain has TRBV19 and TRBJ2-6; D perhaps matches TRBD1 (6 bases). Germline loops: CDR1 LNHDA, CDR2 SQIVND (reference sequence). The V end lost 4 bases, the J end lost 4 bases, and 11 bases lay between the germline ends. This CDR3 has 15 amino acids.